This T cell receptor beta chain was sequenced in a study of early stage breast cancer tumors. V was cut by 4 bases and J by 0 bases, with 8 bases left in between. CDR3 length: 14 amino acids. The germline V gene encodes CDR1 SGHNT and CDR2 YENEEA. Clones were sequenced by immunoSEQ multiplex PCR, and TCRdb holds only the in-frame ones, with some missing. The repertoire has 51,000 or so clones, roughly 83% of them found once; the top ten carry around 1.5%. Findings of the study overall: Bulk DNA sequencing of unsorted cells missed chain pairing and markers. Tumors had around 2.5-fold higher T cell density than normal breast. Tumor and normal breast were distinguished via blood comparison in about 85% of the 16 patients.

Regarding this clone: Its target is unknown.

The rearrangement uses TRBV11-3 and TRBJ2-3; D might be TRBD1 (5 bases). The receptor's source is a person in their fifties with breast cancer. The source material was blood. DNA of the CDR3: TGTGCCAGCAGCTGGGGCGGTAGCACAGATACGCAGTATTTT. As protein: CASSWGGSTDTQYF. Using reference TRBV11-3 and TRBJ2-3 for the parts outside the CDR3, the full variable domain is EAGVVQSPRYKIIEKKQPVAFWCNPISGHNTLYWYLQNLGQGPELLIRYENEEAVDDSQLPKDRFSAERLKGVDSTLKIQPAELGDSAVYLCASSWGGSTDTQYFGPGTRLTVL.